The sequence of this T cell receptor (beta chain) was determined in a study of blood T cell repertoires in COVID-19. Study overall: Samples came from the United States, Italy and Spain, spanning acute and convalescent COVID-19. In each case, the material was cDNA or gDNA derived from T cells, B-cell-depleted T cells, or PBMCs.

As processed by the authors: How many nucleated cells were present was estimated from reference gene primer amplification. The table came from immunoSEQ multiplex PCR; TCRdb's copy has only in-frame clones and leaves some out. The V and J calls and clone size come from that table; D and trimming were worked out from the DNA. This table holds approximately 37,000 clones, about 90% found once. The germline gives CDR1 SGHKS, CDR2 YYEKEE (reference sequence). After removal of 1 base from V and 6 bases from J, the junction contained 3 bases not matched to a gene. There are 14 residues in the CDR3. The clonotype was recovered from a woman aged 80 or older with acute or convalescent COVID-19. V and J are TRBV5-5 and TRBJ2-2, with TRBD1 matching over 7 bases. The sample was peripheral blood. In DNA, the CDR3 is TGTGCCAGCAGCTTGATGCAGGGGGCCGGGGAGCTGTTTTTT. This gives the protein CASSLMQGAGELFF.